This T cell receptor (beta chain) was identified in a study of blood T cell repertoires in COVID-19. For the study at large: Collection of acute and convalescent COVID-19 samples took place in the United States, Italy and Spain. T cells, B-cell-depleted T cells, or PBMCs provided the cDNA or gDNA that served as material.

Germline V gene lookup returns CDR1 MDHEN and CDR2 SYDVKM. V lost 2 bases and J lost 2; bases outside the gene matches: 4. This CDR3 comprises 15 residues. Authors' methods: Amplifying reference gene primers gave estimates of nucleated cell counts. Generated by immunoSEQ multiplex PCR, the TCRdb table keeps only in-frame clones and is missing some. The V and J calls and clone size come from that table; D and trimming were worked out from the DNA. This sample carries approximately 300,000 clones, around 85% of them seen once, and the ten largest clones take around 4.1%. The chain links TRBV28 to TRBJ1-2, with 8 bases that match TRBD1. The source material was peripheral blood. This clonotype was sampled from a woman between 45 and 60 years old with active or convalescent COVID-19. The chain's CDR3 is CASSLVDRDNYGYTF. The CDR3 DNA reads TGTGCCAGCAGTTTAGTGGACAGGGACAACTATGGCTACACCTTC.